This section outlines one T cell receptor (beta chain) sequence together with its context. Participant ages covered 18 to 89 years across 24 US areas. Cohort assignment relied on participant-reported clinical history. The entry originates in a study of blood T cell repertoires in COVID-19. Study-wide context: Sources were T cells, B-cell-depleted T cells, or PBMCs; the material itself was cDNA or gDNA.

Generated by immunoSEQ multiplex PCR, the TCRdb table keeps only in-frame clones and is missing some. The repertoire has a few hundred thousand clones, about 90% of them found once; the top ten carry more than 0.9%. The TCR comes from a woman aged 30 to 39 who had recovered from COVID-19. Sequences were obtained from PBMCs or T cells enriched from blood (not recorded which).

The CDR3 nucleotides read TGTGCCAGCAGTTTGGAGGGGGGGAGGTACGAGCAGTACTTC. Encoded protein: CASSLEGGRYEQYF. The V gene is TRBV28, the J gene TRBJ2-7, with D possibly TRBD2 on 7 matching bases. V lost 3 bases, J lost 4 bases, and 13 bases lay in between. Germline loops: CDR1 MDHEN, CDR2 SYDVKM. The CDR3 sequence is 14 residues long.